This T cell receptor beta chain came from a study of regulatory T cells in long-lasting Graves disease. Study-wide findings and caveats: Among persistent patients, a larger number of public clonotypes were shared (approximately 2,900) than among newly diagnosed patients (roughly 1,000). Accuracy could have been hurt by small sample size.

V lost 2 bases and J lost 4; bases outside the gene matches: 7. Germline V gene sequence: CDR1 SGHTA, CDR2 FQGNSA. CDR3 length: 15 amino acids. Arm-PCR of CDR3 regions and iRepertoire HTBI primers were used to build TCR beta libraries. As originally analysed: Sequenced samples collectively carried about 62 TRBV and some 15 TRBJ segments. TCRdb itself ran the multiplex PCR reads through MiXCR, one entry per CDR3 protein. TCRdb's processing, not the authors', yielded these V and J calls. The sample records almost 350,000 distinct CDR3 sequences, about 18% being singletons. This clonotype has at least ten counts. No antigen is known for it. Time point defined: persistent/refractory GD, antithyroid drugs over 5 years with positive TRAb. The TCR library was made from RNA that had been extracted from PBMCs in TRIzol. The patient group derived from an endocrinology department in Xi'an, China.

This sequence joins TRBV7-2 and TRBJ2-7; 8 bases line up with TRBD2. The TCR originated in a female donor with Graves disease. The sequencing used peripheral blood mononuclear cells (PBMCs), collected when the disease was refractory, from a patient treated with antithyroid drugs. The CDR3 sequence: CASSLTSGLAYEQYF. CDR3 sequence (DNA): TGTGCCAGCAGCTTAACTAGCGGTTTGGCGTACGAGCAGTACTTC.